The 22 T cell receptor beta chains listed next were all sequenced from one sample in a study of T cells in Graves' hyperthyroidism and ophthalmopathy. Researchers took RNA transcripts and amplified the TCR beta CDR3 regions from them. Primed by the HTBI set, a first-round RT-PCR was run on the TCR CDR3. TCRdb reprocessed the multiplex PCR reads with MiXCR, giving one entry per CDR3 protein. The sample yields more than 350,000 distinct CDR3 sequences, roughly 15% seen once. Sequencing was performed on blood. The receptor set was obtained from a woman aged 60-75 years with Graves' ophthalmopathy.

This clonotype was observed many times. The chain links TRBV2 to TRBJ1-5; 11 positions agree with TRBD1. The CDR3 length is 17 residues. Germline CDR1 is SNHLY and CDR2 is FYNNEI. V gave up 6 bases and J gave up 6 bases; unmatched junction bases: 13. The CDR3 sequence: CASSKDGGQGAGQPQHF. DNA of the CDR3: TGTGCCAGCAGCAAAGACGGAGGACAGGGGGCCGGTCAGCCCCAGCATTTT.

This clonotype was picked up many times. V is TRBV10-3 and J is TRBJ2-1; D gene uncertain. The CDR3 has 12 amino acids. Trimming took off 8 bases at V and 1 base at J, with 6 bases between the two ends. CDR1 ENHRY and CDR2 SYGVKD come from the germline V gene. CDR3 DNA sequence: TGTGCCATCCCCGAGTCCTACAATGAGCAGTTCTTC. Translating it yields CAIPESYNEQFF.

To note about this clonotype: With a much larger clone just one base away, this may be a read error. The chain recombines TRBV27 with TRBJ2-2, with D hard to call. V lost 6 bases and J 3 bases, leaving 5 bases between the germline ends. Germline V gene sequence: CDR1 MNHEY, CDR2 SMNVEV (reference sequence). There are 12 residues in the CDR3. CDR3 DNA: TGTGCCAGCAGCCCACACACCGGGGAGCTGTTTTTT. Protein product: CASSPHTGELFF.

This clonotype turned up a few times. The chain uses TRBV29-1 and TRBJ2-7; 9 nucleotides match TRBD2. CDR3 length equals 13 residues. The germline CDR1 and CDR2 sequences are SQVTM and ANQGSEA. Trimming cost V 6 bases and J 6 bases; bases outside gene matches: 9. The CDR3 nucleotides read TGCAGCGTCAGCAGCGGGAGGCGAAGCGAGCAGTACTTC. Encoded protein: CSVSSGRRSEQYF.

The V and J genes are TRBV4-1 and TRBJ2-2; D tentatively fits TRBD1 or TRBD2 (5 bases each). V was cut by 2 bases and J by 0 bases, with 7 bases left in between. This CDR3 is 15 amino acids long. From germline, CDR1 is MGHRA and CDR2 YSYEKL. The CDR3 sequence is CASSQRDANTGELFF. The CDR3 DNA reads as TGCGCCAGCAGCCAAAGGGACGCGAACACCGGGGAGCTGTTTTTT.

Many counts were recorded for this clonotype. The gene calls are TRBV2 and TRBJ1-1; the D is unclear. Germline V CDR1 and CDR2: SNHLY, FYNNEI. The germline V and J ends were trimmed by 3 bases and 3 bases, with 5 bases remaining between them. This CDR3 region has 12 residues. The CDR3 nucleotides read TGTGCCAGCAGTGAGAGCTACACTGAAGCTTTCTTT. The encoded protein is CASSESYTEAFF.

In this sample, this clonotype turned up a few times. V and J are TRBV7-6 and TRBJ2-2, with TRBD1 matching 8 bases. The V segment lost 1 base and the J segment 3 bases; nucleotides outside the gene matches: 4. This CDR3 has 16 residues. Germline V gene sequence: CDR1 SGHVS, CDR2 FNYEAQ. The DNA of the CDR3 is TGTGCCAGCAGCTTAGTTAACAGGGGGGACACCGGGGAGCTGTTTTTT. This codes for CASSLVNRGDTGELFF.

The V and J genes are TRBV5-4 and TRBJ2-3; D gene uncertain. CDR3 length: 12 amino acids. V was cut by 4 bases and J by 8 bases, with 11 bases left in between. Germline assignment: CDR1 SGHNT and CDR2 YYREEE (reference sequence). The CDR3 DNA reads TGTGCCAGCAGCCTGACGGAGAGTACGCAGTATTTT. Its protein product is CASSLTESTQYF.

This clonotype was detected many times. J is TRBJ2-4 and V is TRBV5-5; D not certain. CDR3 size: 15 residues. V dropped 1 base and J dropped 0 bases, with 8 bases sitting between them. Looked up from germline, CDR1 is SGHKS and CDR2 is YYEKEE (reference sequence). CDR3 residues: CASSLSELAKNIQYF. Here the CDR3 DNA reads TGTGCCAGCAGCTTGTCGGAATTAGCCAAAAACATTCAGTACTTC.

This clonotype was observed at least ten times. In DNA form, the CDR3 reads TGTGCCAGCAGTTACCAATCCTACGAGCAGTACTTC. It codes for CASSYQSYEQYF. The genes are TRBV6-1 and TRBJ2-7; no firm D call. CDR1 MNHNS and CDR2 SASEGT come from the germline V gene. The CDR3 loop spans 12 amino acids. V lost 5 bases, J lost 1 base, and 6 bases lay in between.

Comment on this clonotype: This may stem from a read error, because a much larger clone lies one nucleotide away. The chain couples TRBV3-1 to TRBJ1-5; D uncertain. The CDR3 extends over 15 amino acids. The germline V gene has CDR1 LGHDT and CDR2 YNNKEL (reference sequence). DNA for the CDR3: TGTGCCAGCAGCAACTCAAGGGCTGAAAATCAGCCCCGGCATTTT. Amino acid sequence: CASSNSRAENQPRHF.

The CDR3 loop is CASSEGASGMIETQYF. As DNA, the CDR3 is TGTGCCAGCAGTGAAGGTGCTAGCGGGATGATTGAGACCCAGTACTTC. The genes are TRBV25-1 and TRBJ2-5; 9 bases match TRBD2. V lost 2 bases to trimming and J lost 5 bases; unmatched junction nucleotides: 9. The germline CDR1 and CDR2 sequences are MGHDK and SYGVNS. The CDR3 runs to 16 residues.

At least ten counts were recorded for this clonotype. V is TRBV6-2 or TRBV6-3 and J is TRBJ1-2; 9 bases are shared with TRBD1. The germline V gene encodes CDR1 MNHEY and CDR2 SVGEGT. The CDR3 has 17 residues. V shed 0 bases and J 3 bases; nucleotides not matched to a gene: 8. CDR3 residues: CASSYSTGTGMDYGYTF. The CDR3 DNA reads TGTGCCAGCAGTTACTCGACCGGGACAGGGATGGACTATGGCTACACCTTC.

The chain carries TRBV6-1 and TRBJ1-5, with D unresolved. Germline lookup yields CDR1 MNHNS and CDR2 SASEGT. Trimming pared 5 bases from V and 7 bases from J, leaving 15 bases between. This CDR3 comprises 14 residues. CDR3 region: CASSPMSTSQPQHF. The CDR3 DNA reads TGTGCCAGCAGTCCGATGTCCACGTCCCAGCCCCAGCATTTT.

The table lists this clonotype with a few counts. The gene calls are TRBV7-2 and TRBJ2-7; D is perhaps TRBD1 (6 bases). The V end was cut by 5 bases, the J end by 7 bases, with 18 bases between. CDR1 and CDR2 (germline): SGHTA, FQGNSA. The length of the CDR3 is 14 residues. The CDR3 loop reads CASSPQQGLGEQYF. The DNA of the CDR3 is TGTGCCAGCAGCCCACAACAGGGTCTCGGGGAGCAGTACTTC.

This clonotype was found a few times. A much bigger clone sits one base away, suggesting this may be a read error. Since the CDR3 does not end with the conserved phenylalanine or tryptophan, this likely comes from a read error. This rearrangement joins TRBV12-5 to TRBJ2-1, with 13 nucleotides matching TRBD2. CDR3 length equals 15 residues. With V trimmed by 5 bases and J by 9 bases, 7 bases remained unmatched. The germline gives CDR1 LGHNT, CDR2 FRNRAP. For the CDR3, the DNA is TGTGCTAGTGGTCTCGGACTAGCGGGAGTGGGTGAGCAGTTCCTC. It encodes CASGLGLAGVGEQFL.

In its sample, this clonotype was seen many times. This chain connects TRBV2 to TRBJ2-5, with no clear D. CDR1 is SNHLY, CDR2 FYNNEI, per germline. V shed 2 bases and J shed 5 bases, with 6 bases lying between them. The CDR3 runs to 12 residues. The chain's CDR3 is CASSEFRETQYF. CDR3 DNA: TGTGCCAGCAGTGAATTCCGTGAGACCCAGTACTTC.

This clonotype was detected ten times or more. The rearrangement joins TRBV20-1 to TRBJ2-5, with TRBD1 matching 8 bases. After removal of 6 bases from V and 4 bases from J, the junction contained 7 bases not matched to a gene. The CDR3 runs to 13 residues. Germline V gives CDR1 DFQATT, CDR2 SNEGSKA (reference sequence). Here the CDR3 reads CSASDRGGETQYF. In nucleotides, the CDR3 is TGCAGTGCCAGTGACAGGGGAGGAGAGACCCAGTACTTC.

At least ten counts were recorded for this clonotype. The chain has TRBV12-3 or TRBV12-4 and TRBJ1-1; D unclear. The V gene lost 4 bases and the J gene lost 0 bases, with 12 bases spanning the gap. The CDR3 consists of 15 residues. The CDR3, as DNA: TGTGCCAGCAGTTCCTCCGCGGGCATGAACACTGAAGCTTTCTTT. Protein product: CASSSSAGMNTEAFF.

This clonotype has only a few counts. The V and J genes are TRBV4-1 and TRBJ2-7; TRBD1 or TRBD2 may be the D gene (5 bases each). CDR1 is MGHRA and CDR2 is YSYEKL in the germline V gene. This CDR3 is built from 16 residues. The V end was cut by 2 bases, the J end by 0 bases, with 14 bases between. CDR3 protein: CASSQRDGDSSYEQYF. The CDR3 nucleotides are TGCGCCAGCAGCCAACGGGACGGTGACAGCTCCTACGAGCAGTACTTC.

This rearrangement joins TRBV20-1 to TRBJ1-5; no clear D. Trimming removed 3 bases from V and 5 bases from J, with 11 bases in between. The germline V gene has CDR1 DFQATT and CDR2 SNEGSKA (reference sequence). CDR3 size: 13 residues. CDR3 DNA sequence: TGCAGTGCTAGGGAGGGAGGTGATCAGCCCCAGCATTTT. This gives the protein CSAREGGDQPQHF.

In its sample, this clonotype was seen many times. This sequence joins TRBV3-1 and TRBJ2-2; TRBD2 is a possible D gene (6 bases). There are 18 residues in the CDR3. Germline CDR1 is LGHDT and CDR2 is YNNKEL (reference sequence). The V and J ends lost 4 bases and 0 bases respectively, with 18 bases between them. The CDR3 reads CASSRHGGASANTGELFF. CDR3 DNA: TGTGCCAGCAGCCGCCACGGTGGGGCTAGCGCGAACACCGGGGAGCTGTTTTTT.